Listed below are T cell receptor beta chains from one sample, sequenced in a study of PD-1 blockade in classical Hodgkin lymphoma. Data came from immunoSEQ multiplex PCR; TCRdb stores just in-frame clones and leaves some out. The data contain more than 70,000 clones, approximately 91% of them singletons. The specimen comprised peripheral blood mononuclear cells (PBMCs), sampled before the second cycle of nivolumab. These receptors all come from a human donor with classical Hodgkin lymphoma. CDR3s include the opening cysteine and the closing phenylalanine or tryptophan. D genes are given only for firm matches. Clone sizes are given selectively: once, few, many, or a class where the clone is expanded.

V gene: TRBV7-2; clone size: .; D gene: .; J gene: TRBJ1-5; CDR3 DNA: TGTGCCAGCAACCCGGACAGATCCAATCAGCCCCAGCATTTT; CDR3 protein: CASNPDRSNQPQHF
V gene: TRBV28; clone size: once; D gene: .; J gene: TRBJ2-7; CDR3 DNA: TGTGCCAGCAGTTTAGAAGGCTCCTACGAGCAGTACTTC; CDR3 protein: CASSLEGSYEQYF
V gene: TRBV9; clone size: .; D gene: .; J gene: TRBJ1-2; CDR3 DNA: TGTGCCAGCAGCGTAGTTGGGGCATTTAACTATGGCTACACCTTC; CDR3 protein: CASSVVGAFNYGYTF
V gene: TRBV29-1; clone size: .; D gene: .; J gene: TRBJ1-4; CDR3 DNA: TGCAGCGTTAGCCGGACAGCGACTAATGAAAAACTGTTTTTT; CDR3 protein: CSVSRTATNEKLFF
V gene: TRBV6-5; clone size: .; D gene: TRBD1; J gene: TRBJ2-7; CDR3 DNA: TGTGCCAGCAGCCCGACAGGGATCGGGTACGAGCAGTACTTC; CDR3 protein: CASSPTGIGYEQYF
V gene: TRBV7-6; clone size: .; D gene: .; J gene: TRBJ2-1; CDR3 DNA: TGTGCCAGCAGCTTACTGGGGGATTCCTACAATGAGCAGTTCTTC; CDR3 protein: CASSLLGDSYNEQFF
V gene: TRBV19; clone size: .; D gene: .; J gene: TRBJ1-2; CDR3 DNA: TGTGCCAGTAGGGACGGTAACTATGGCTACACCTTC; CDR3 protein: CASRDGNYGYTF
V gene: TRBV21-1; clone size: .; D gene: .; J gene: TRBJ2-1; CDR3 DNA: TGTGCCAGCAGCAAAGTTGAGGGGAAGGACAATGAGCAGTTCTTC; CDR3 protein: CASSKVEGKDNEQFF
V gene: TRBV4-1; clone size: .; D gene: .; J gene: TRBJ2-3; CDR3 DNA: TGCGCCAGCAGCCAAACCGCACAGGGAGGGGCGACAGATACGCAGTATTTT; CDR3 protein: CASSQTAQGGATDTQYF
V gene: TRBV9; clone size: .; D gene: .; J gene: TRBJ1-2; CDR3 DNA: TGTGCCAGCAGCACCCCGGGATCCAGCTCGGACTATGGCTACACCTTC; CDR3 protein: CASSTPGSSSDYGYTF
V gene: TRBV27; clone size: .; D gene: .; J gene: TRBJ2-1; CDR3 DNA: TGTGCCAGCAGTTTTCTGGGAGACCGGAATGAGCAGTTCTTC; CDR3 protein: CASSFLGDRNEQFF
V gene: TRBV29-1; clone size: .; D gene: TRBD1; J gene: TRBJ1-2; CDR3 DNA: TGCAGCGTTGAAGACAGGGGGCGCAACTATGGCTACACCTTC; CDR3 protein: CSVEDRGRNYGYTF
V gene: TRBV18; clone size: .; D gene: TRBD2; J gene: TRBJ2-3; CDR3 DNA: TGTGCCAGCTCGTTAGGGACTAGCGGAACCACAGATACGCAGTATTTT; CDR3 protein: CASSLGTSGTTDTQYF
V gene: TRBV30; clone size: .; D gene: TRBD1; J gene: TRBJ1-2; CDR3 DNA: TGTGCCTGCAAAGACAGGGGGCAGAACTATGGCTACACCTTC; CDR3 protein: CACKDRGQNYGYTF
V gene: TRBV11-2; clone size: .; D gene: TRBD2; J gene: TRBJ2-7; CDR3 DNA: TGTGCCAGCAGCTTAGGTTCGACTAGCGGGACGGCCTACGAGCAGTACTTC; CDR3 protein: CASSLGSTSGTAYEQYF
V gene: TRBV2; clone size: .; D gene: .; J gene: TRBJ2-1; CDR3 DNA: TGTGCCAGCAGTGTTGGTCGGTCCAGGGACAATGAGCAGTTCTTC; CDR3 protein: CASSVGRSRDNEQFF
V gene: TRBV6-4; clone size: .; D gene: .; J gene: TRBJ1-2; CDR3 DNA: TGTGCCAGCAGCAGGGCAGCTAACTATGGCTACACCTTC; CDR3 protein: CASSRAANYGYTF
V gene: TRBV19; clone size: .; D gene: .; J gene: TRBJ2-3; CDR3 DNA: TGTGCCAGTAGTATTACTCTTGGAGGGCCGGGTACAGATACGCAGTATTTT; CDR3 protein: CASSITLGGPGTDTQYF
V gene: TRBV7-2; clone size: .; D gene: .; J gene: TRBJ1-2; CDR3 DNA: TGTGCCAGCAGCCCAAGACAGGATATAAACTATGGCTACACCTTC; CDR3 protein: CASSPRQDINYGYTF
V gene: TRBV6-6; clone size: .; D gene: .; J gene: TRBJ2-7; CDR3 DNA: TGTGCCAGCAGTTACTCTCTATCGGAGCAGTACTTC; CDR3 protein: CASSYSLSEQYF
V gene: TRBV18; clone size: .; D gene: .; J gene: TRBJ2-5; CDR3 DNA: TGTGCCAGCTCACCGGTCTCCGACAGGACCCAAGAGACCCAGTACTTC; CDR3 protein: CASSPVSDRTQETQYF
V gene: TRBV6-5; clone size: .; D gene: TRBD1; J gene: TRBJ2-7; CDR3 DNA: TGTGCCAGCAGGGCACAGGGGTTCTACGAGCAGTACTTC; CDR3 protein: CASRAQGFYEQYF
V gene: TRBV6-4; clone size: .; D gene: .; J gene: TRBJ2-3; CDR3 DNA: TGTGCCAGCAGTCAGACCGACCGATTCACAGATACGCAGTATTTT; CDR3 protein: CASSQTDRFTDTQYF
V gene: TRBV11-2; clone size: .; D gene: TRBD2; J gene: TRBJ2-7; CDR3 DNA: TGTGCCAGCAGCCAAGGGACTAGCGGGAGTATTTTCTACGAGCAGTACTTC; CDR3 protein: CASSQGTSGSIFYEQYF
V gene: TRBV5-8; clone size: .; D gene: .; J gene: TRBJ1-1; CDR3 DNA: TGTGCCACAGAGGGCACTGAAGCTTTCTTT; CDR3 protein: CATEGTEAFF
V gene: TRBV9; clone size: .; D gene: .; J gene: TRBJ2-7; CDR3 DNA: TGTGCCAGCAGCGTCGAGGGGGGCTCCTCCTACGAGCAGTACTTC; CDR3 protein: CASSVEGGSSYEQYF
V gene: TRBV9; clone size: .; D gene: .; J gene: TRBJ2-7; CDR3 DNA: TGTGCCAGCAGCCCACTGGCTAGCACCTACGAGCAGTACTTC; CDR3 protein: CASSPLASTYEQYF
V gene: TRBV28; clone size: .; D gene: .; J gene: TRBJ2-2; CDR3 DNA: TGTGCCAGCAGTTTCGGGCTTAACACCGGGGAGCTGTTTTTT; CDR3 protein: CASSFGLNTGELFF
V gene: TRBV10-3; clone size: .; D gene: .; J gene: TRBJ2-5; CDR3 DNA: TGTGCCATCAGTGAGTCGGCCGTGGAGACCCAGTACTTC; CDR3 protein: CAISESAVETQYF
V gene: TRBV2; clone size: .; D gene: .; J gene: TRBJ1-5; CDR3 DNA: TGTGCCAGCAGCCAGGGTAGCAATCAGCCCCAGCATTTT; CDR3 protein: CASSQGSNQPQHF
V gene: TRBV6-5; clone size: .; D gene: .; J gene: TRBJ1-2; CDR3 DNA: TGTGCCAGCAGTTACAGCAGACAGCTAGCTAACTATGGCTACACCTTC; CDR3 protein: CASSYSRQLANYGYTF
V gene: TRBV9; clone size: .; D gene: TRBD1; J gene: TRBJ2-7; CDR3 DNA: TGTGCCAGCAGCGTAGAGGGGGCAGGTTACTCCTACGAGCAGTACTTC; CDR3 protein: CASSVEGAGYSYEQYF
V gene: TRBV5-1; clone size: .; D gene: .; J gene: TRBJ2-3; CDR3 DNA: TGCGCCAGCAGCCACGGAACAGGACGGACAGATACGCAGTATTTT; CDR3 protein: CASSHGTGRTDTQYF
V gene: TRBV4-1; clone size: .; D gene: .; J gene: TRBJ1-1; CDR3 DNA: TGCGCCAGCAGCCCCATTCTTCGGAACACTGAAGCTTTCTTT; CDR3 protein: CASSPILRNTEAFF
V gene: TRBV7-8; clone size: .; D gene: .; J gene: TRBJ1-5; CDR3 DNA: TGTGCCAGCAGCCCCCCGGGACCGAGCGTAAATCAGCCCCAGCATTTT; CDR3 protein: CASSPPGPSVNQPQHF
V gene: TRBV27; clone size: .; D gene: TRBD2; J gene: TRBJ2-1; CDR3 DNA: TGTGCCAGCAGTTTACGCCTAGCGGGCAACAATGAGCAGTTCTTC; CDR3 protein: CASSLRLAGNNEQFF
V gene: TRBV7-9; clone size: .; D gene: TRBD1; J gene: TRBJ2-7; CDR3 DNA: TGTGCCAGCAGGGGACAGGGGGCCGCAGGGGGGCACGAGCAGTACTTC; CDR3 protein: CASRGQGAAGGHEQYF
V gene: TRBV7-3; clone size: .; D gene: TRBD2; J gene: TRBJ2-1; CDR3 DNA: TGTGCCAGCAGCTTGGGGACTAGCGGGAGGGTGGGGAATGAGCAGTTCTTC; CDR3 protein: CASSLGTSGRVGNEQFF
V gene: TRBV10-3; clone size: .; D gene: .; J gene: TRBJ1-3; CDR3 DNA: TGTGCCATCAGGACCGGTTCACAGGGAAGCTCTGGAAACACCATATATTTT; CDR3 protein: CAIRTGSQGSSGNTIYF
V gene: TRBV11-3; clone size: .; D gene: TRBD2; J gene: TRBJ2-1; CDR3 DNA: TGTGCCAGCAGCTTAGATGCGGGAGCCTACAATGAGCAGTTCTTC; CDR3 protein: CASSLDAGAYNEQFF